This TCR beta chain comes out of a study of cytomegalovirus exposure and HLA in healthy donors. Study-wide points: TCR beta chain V- and J-gene trimming was linked, in a later analysis, to a missense variant in DCLRE1C. A classifier reportedly called cytomegalovirus status with high sensitivity and specificity.

In its sample, this clone was seen once. The antigen remains unidentified. Germline V lookup: CDR1 SNHLY, CDR2 FYNNEI. The CDR3 loop spans 17 amino acids. V gave up 5 bases and J gave up 4 bases, with 21 bases separating them. The PCR used 60 Vbeta and 13 Jbeta primers. TCRdb's copy holds only in-frame clones and misses some; the assay was immunoSEQ multiplex PCR. The table has 160,000 or so clones, less than 90% seen once. The receptor comes from a woman aged 18-29 years in good health and CMV-seronegative. The gene calls are TRBV2 and TRBJ1-5; D is perhaps TRBD1 (6 bases). Sample: PBMCs. CDR3 residues: CASSIRADRYENQPQHF. In DNA, the CDR3 is TGTGCCAGCAGTATTAGAGCTGACAGGTACGAGAATCAGCCCCAGCATTTT.